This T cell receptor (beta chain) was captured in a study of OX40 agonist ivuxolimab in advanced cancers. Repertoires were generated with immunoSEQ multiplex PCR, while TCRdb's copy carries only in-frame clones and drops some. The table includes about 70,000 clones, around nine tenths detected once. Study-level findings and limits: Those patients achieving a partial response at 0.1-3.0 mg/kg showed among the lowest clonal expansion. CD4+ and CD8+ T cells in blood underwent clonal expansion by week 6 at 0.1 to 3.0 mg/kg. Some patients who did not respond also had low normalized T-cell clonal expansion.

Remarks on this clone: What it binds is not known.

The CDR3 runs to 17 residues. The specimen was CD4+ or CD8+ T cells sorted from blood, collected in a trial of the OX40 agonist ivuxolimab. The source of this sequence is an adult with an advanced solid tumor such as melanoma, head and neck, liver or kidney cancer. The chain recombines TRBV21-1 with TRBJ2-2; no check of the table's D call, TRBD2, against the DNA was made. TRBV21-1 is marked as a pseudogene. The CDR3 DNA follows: TGTGCCAGGCCCGGACTAGCGGGGGGTCGGAACACCGGGGAGCTGTTTTTT. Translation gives CARPGLAGGRNTGELFF.